The rows below give T cell receptor beta chains drawn from one sample of a study of neoadjuvant anti-PD-1 for oral cavity cancer. Method: immunoSEQ multiplex PCR; TCRdb's copy keeps in-frame clones and lacks some. Of over 30,000 clones in the sample, approximately 80% were seen once. Sample: PBMCs, taken after nivolumab (anti-PD-1) treatment. These TCRs come from a person aged 40 to 85 with oral cavity squamous cell carcinoma. Each CDR3 is given with its conserved first and last residue. Fields, in order: V gene, D gene, J gene, clone size, CDR3 protein, CDR3 DNA. D genes are given only for firm matches. Some rows have no size entry. The others give once, few or many, or a class for an expanded clone.

>TRBV10-1|TRBD1|TRBJ2-3|once
CASSPGGVSTDTQYF
TGCGCCAGCAGTCCAGGGGGCGTAAGCACAGATACGCAGTATTTT
>TRBV7-9|.|TRBJ1-1|.
CASSSLRITEAFF
TGTGCCAGCAGCTCCCTCAGGATCACTGAAGCTTTCTTT
>TRBV5-6|TRBD1|TRBJ2-7|.
CASSSFPGTGGEKQYF
TGTGCCAGCAGCTCCTTCCCCGGGACAGGGGGCGAAAAGCAGTACTTC
>TRBV5-1|.|TRBJ2-2|.
CASSLDGDTGELFF
TGCGCCAGCAGCTTGGATGGCGACACCGGGGAGCTGTTTTTT
>TRBV19|TRBD1|TRBJ2-3|.
CASTIGRGRGTDTQYF
TGTGCCAGTACCATTGGTAGGGGGCGAGGCACAGATACGCAGTATTTT
>TRBV6-5|.|TRBJ1-2|.
CASSYGRYGYTF
TGTGCCAGCAGTTACGGTCGGTATGGCTACACCTTC
>TRBV27|.|TRBJ1-2|.
CASSSRQSGAYGYTF
TGTGCCAGCAGTTCTAGACAGTCGGGGGCCTATGGCTACACCTTC
>TRBV25-1|.|TRBJ1-6|.
CASSIGVNNSPLHF
TGTGCCAGCAGTATAGGGGTTAATAATTCACCCCTCCACTTT
>TRBV2|TRBD1|TRBJ2-7|.
CASSAPGGESYEQYF
TGTGCCAGCAGTGCGCCAGGGGGCGAATCCTACGAGCAGTACTTC
>TRBV7-2|.|TRBJ2-3|once
CASPPGGNTDTQYF
TGTGCCAGCCCCCCCGGGGGAAACACAGATACGCAGTATTTT
>TRBV10-2|TRBD1|TRBJ2-3|.
CASSLKRDRGPDTQYF
TGCGCCAGCAGCCTCAAGAGAGACAGGGGGCCAGATACGCAGTATTTT
>TRBV30|.|TRBJ1-5|few
CAWSDQGNQPQHF
TGTGCCTGGTCGGATCAGGGCAATCAGCCCCAGCATTTT
>TRBV7-9|TRBD1|TRBJ1-2|.
CASSLAQGGGYGYTF
TGTGCCAGCAGCTTAGCGCAGGGGGGCGGCTATGGCTACACCTTC
>TRBV5-1|.|TRBJ1-1|.
CASRLAGQDTEAFF
TGCGCCAGCAGATTGGCTGGTCAAGACACTGAAGCTTTCTTT
>TRBV6-6|TRBD1|TRBJ1-2|.
CASSYRGQGNYGYTF
TGTGCCAGCAGTTACCGGGGACAGGGAAACTATGGCTACACCTTC
>TRBV7-2|TRBD1|TRBJ1-2|.
CASSLETGNGYTF
TGTGCCAGCAGCTTAGAGACAGGGAATGGCTACACCTTC
>TRBV10-3|TRBD1|TRBJ1-2|.
CAISVSSGTGMDGYTF
TGTGCCATCAGTGTTTCATCCGGGACAGGGATGGATGGCTACACCTTC
>TRBV12-5|TRBD1|TRBJ2-1|.
CASGFSPRGRRGFDEQFF
TGTGCTAGTGGTTTCTCCCCGAGGGGGCGAAGGGGATTCGATGAGCAGTTCTTC
>TRBV28|TRBD2|TRBJ2-7|.
CASSRLQGLAGGPERYEQYF
TGTGCCAGCAGTCGACTTCAGGGACTAGCGGGGGGGCCCGAACGGTACGAGCAGTACTTC
>TRBV7-2|TRBD1|TRBJ1-6|.
CASTLQGSSYNSPLHF
TGTGCCAGTACCTTACAGGGGAGCTCCTATAATTCACCCCTCCACTTT
>TRBV7-2|TRBD1|TRBJ2-7|.
CASSSGQGNEQYF
TGTGCCAGCAGCTCCGGACAGGGGAACGAGCAGTACTTC
>TRBV19|.|TRBJ1-2|.
CASGVRPGYTF
TGTGCCAGTGGGGTCCGCCCAGGCTACACCTTC
>TRBV6-5|.|TRBJ2-6|.
CASSPSEGGANVLTF
TGTGCCAGCAGTCCCTCTGAGGGGGGGGCCAACGTCCTGACTTTC
>TRBV5-4|.|TRBJ2-4|.
CASSFSGGQNIQYF
TGTGCCAGCAGCTTCAGCGGGGGACAGAACATTCAGTACTTC
>TRBV25-1|.|TRBJ2-1|once
CASSEEKKDTDEQFF
TGTGCCAGCAGTGAAGAAAAGAAAGATACAGATGAGCAGTTCTTC
>TRBV11-1|TRBD2|TRBJ2-3|.
CASSLAWTSGGPDTQYF
TGTGCCAGCAGCTTAGCCTGGACTAGCGGGGGGCCAGATACGCAGTATTTT
>TRBV5-1|.|TRBJ1-2|.
CASSFGSGAGEGYTF
TGCGCCAGCAGCTTTGGTTCGGGGGCAGGTGAGGGCTACACCTTC
>TRBV11-2|.|TRBJ1-2|.
CASSPTRLNYGYTF
TGTGCCAGCAGCCCAACCAGGTTAAACTATGGCTACACCTTC
>TRBV6-1|.|TRBJ2-7|.
CASIGRGGSYEQYF
TGTGCCAGCATCGGCAGGGGAGGTTCCTACGAGCAGTACTTC
>TRBV5-1|.|TRBJ1-2|.
CASSLQGAFGYTF
TGCGCCAGCAGCTTACAGGGAGCGTTCGGCTACACCTTC
>TRBV7-9|.|TRBJ1-6|few
CASSLARGGNSPLHF
TGTGCCAGCAGCTTAGCCAGGGGAGGAAATTCACCCCTCCACTTT
>TRBV6-5|TRBD1|TRBJ1-2|.
CASSYDRGLDYGYTF
TGTGCCAGCAGTTACGACAGGGGGCTGGACTATGGCTACACCTTC
>TRBV19|TRBD1|TRBJ1-2|.
CASRSSGGHGYTF
TGTGCCAGTAGAAGTTCAGGGGGCCACGGCTACACCTTC